Many counts were recorded for the clone carrying this T cell receptor (beta chain). These data are taken from a study of T-cell reconstitution after alpha-beta-depleted transplantation in children. CDR1 is SGHTS and CDR2 is YDEGEE in the germline V gene. CDR3 length: 15 residues. Trimming stripped 0 bases from V and 4 bases from J, with 11 bases between. Unique molecular identifiers were used to barcode this TCRbeta library. In TCRdb, the PCR reads were re-called with MiXCR into one record per CDR3 protein. In the table there are about 300,000 distinct CDR3 sequences, roughly a tenth of which are singletons.

The specimen comprised PBMCs, sampled before TCRalphabeta/CD19-depleted stem cell transplant. This receptor was identified in a boy in the first two years of life with acute myeloid leukemia, due to receive a stem cell transplant. The chain joins TRBV5-8 to TRBJ1-5; D is possibly TRBD1 (5 bases). CDR3 bases: TGTGCCAGCAGCTTGGCCAGGCCAGGGAATCAGCCCCAGCATTTT. As protein: CASSLARPGNQPQHF.